The T cell receptor beta chain described here comes from a study of T cell responses to AZD1222 COVID-19 vaccine (dated by TCRdb to the early 2020s). With respect to the entire study: AZD1222 recipients given second doses at about 4 weeks or at about 12 weeks were pooled, since spike-specific TCR depth and breadth were not found to differ between the two schedules. TCR sequencing covered 230 to 250 trial participants: 200 to 220 given two doses of AZD1222 and about 26 given two doses of MenACWY control vaccine. Enrollment into the trials was organized by age into subgroups of 18-55, 56-69 and 70-plus years, and those subgroups contained approximately 160, 26 and 62 TCR-sequenced participants, respectively. Paper-wide results and their limitations: In the small 56-69-year group, the increase in depth fell short of significance, most likely because of low power. Because no day 14 peak-response samples were available, the repertoires could be characterized only after the peak T cell response. Participants were mostly white British, with more females than males. The authors suggested clonal diversity may have been underestimated. Nearly half of unique spike-specific TCRs reportedly recognized epitopes outside regions mutated in the B.1.351 and B.1.1.7 variants. A significant rise in spike-specific TCR breadth and depth was observed after two AZD1222 doses relative to day 0 and relative to MenACWY recipients. Conclusions about previously exposed vaccinees were limited because only five to seven AZD1222 recipients were SARS-CoV-2 seropositive at baseline. The whole spike protein was spanned by vaccine-associated CD4 TCRs, and dominant responses were seen in regions 160-218 and 743-854.

The CDR3 regions of human TCRbeta chains were analyzed by immunosequencing. As for the authors' bioinformatics: Repertoire TCRs were checked for matches against a reference library of SARS-CoV-2-specific TCRs that had been generated using the MIRA antigen-specificity platform. Breadth was defined as the fraction of unique TCRs that were SARS-CoV-2-associated, and depth was defined as the fraction of total T cells that were SARS-CoV-2-associated. Using the MIRA data, each spike-specific TCR was mapped to the spike region that the TCR reacts to and placed in a CD4 or CD8 class. Log10-transformed breadth and depth values were compared by one-way ANOVA with Sidak's multiple comparisons tests. TCRdb carries this immuneACCESS record with in-frame sequences only. Its versions omit some clonotypes, under half of them owing to an unresolved V gene in the studies checked, with the rest unexplained. That table supplies the V and J calls and clone size; D and trimming were determined from the DNA. In all, the sample holds 100,000 to 150,000 clones, and about 88% of those were seen once. Of the sample, 7.6% is held by the ten largest clones.

Regarding this clone: What this receptor recognizes is not known. No clone much larger than this one lies a single base away; base qualities are absent.

A distance of 9 bases separates the germline ends of V and J, which lose 6 bases and 6 bases respectively. Measured from the cysteine to the phenylalanine, the CDR3 is 12 residues long. Only CDR3 DNA remains: 36 bases, in frame from the first base. Per the germline V gene, MDHEN is the CDR1 and SYDVKM is the CDR2. What this sample's time point label stands for: baseline before first vaccination. The vaccinee samples were drawn from two UK trials, COV001 and COV002, one of which was a single-blind randomized controlled phase 2/3 trial testing AZD1222 (ChAdOx1 nCoV-19) in healthy adults. For TCRbeta chain sequencing, PBMC samples were collected from trial participants at day 0 and at day 28 after the second dose.

The chain is made from TRBV28 and TRBJ2-4; no confident D gene assignment can be made. This TCR was recovered from an adult in good health. Sequenced material: peripheral blood, taken on day 0 of AZD1222 vaccination. The nucleotides are TGTGCCAGCAGCTGGAACTTAAACATTCAGTACTTC. Translated, it reads CASSWNLNIQYF.